The clone carrying this T cell receptor (beta chain) occurred many times. Patients underwent thyroid surgery, and none had received any treatment before it. MiXCR reprocessed the PCR reads for TCRdb. In the table there are roughly 48,000 clones, over 15% of which are singletons. This sample is part of a study of metastatic and nonmetastatic thyroid tumors. Across the study: Repertoires from malignant and benign thyroid patients were compared across blood and tumor or nodule tissue.

CDR3 length: 14 amino acids. Germline V lookup: CDR1 LNHDA, CDR2 SQIVND (reference sequence). The V and J ends lost 5 bases and 5 bases, in that order; junction bases with no gene match: 6. V usage is TRBV19 and J usage is TRBJ1-5, with 7 bases matching TRBD1. The sequencing input was blood. The receptor was derived from a female donor with papillary thyroid cancer or a benign thyroid nodule (not recorded which). Some clones in this sample may be carry-over from other donors' samples. CDR3 DNA: TGTGCCAGTAGTGTGGGACAGAGCTATCAGCCCCAGCATTTT. Its translation: CASSVGQSYQPQHF.